The 24 T cell receptor beta chains below were found in one sample sequenced in a study of beta chain features in type 1 diabetes. Sequencing targeted expressed TCRB transcripts, as all isolated RNA had been reverse transcribed. Sequencing used immunoSEQ multiplex PCR; TCRdb keeps in-frame clones, though not all of them. The table lists just over 600,000 clones, about 16% of them singletons. The sequencing sample was made of naive CD4+ T cells from blood. These receptor sequences come from a man between 18 and 35 years old in good health.

The CDR3 DNA reads TGTGCCATCAGGGAGAGCCAAGAGACCCAGTACTTC. Translated, it gives CAIRESQETQYF. The chain uses TRBV10-3 and TRBJ2-5; unclear D gene. V lost 6 bases and J lost 1, with 6 bases in between. CDR1 and CDR2 (germline): ENHRY, SYGVKD. CDR3 length: 12 residues.

The sample holds a few counts of this clone. This sequence joins TRBV29-1 and TRBJ2-4; D tentatively reads TRBD1 or TRBD2 (5 bases each). The CDR3 consists of 15 residues. V was trimmed by 3 bases and J by 0 bases, leaving 12 bases between them. Germline loops: CDR1 SQVTM, CDR2 ANQGSEA. The CDR3 DNA is TGCAGCGTTGAGGGGACCCGACTAGCCAAAAACATTCAGTACTTC. Amino acid sequence: CSVEGTRLAKNIQYF.

A few counts support this clone. This chain uses TRBV7-2 with TRBJ1-1; D is perhaps TRBD1 (5 bases). The CDR3 has 14 residues. With 5 bases removed from V and 4 bases from J, the gap between germline ends came to 14 bases. Germline V gene data show CDR1 as SGHTA and CDR2 as FQGNSA. The DNA of the CDR3 is TGTGCCAGCAGCATGCAGGGATTCGGCACTGAAGCTTTCTTT. Translated: CASSMQGFGTEAFF.

This clone was seen more than once but under ten times. The chain links TRBV28 to TRBJ2-7; a weak D match, TRBD2 (5 bases). Looked up from germline, CDR1 is MDHEN and CDR2 is SYDVKM. The CDR3 spans 14 residues. V dropped 2 bases and J dropped 3 bases, with 11 bases sitting between them. The CDR3 sequence: CASSLVAGGYEQYF. In DNA, the CDR3 is TGTGCCAGCAGTTTAGTCGCGGGCGGCTACGAGCAGTACTTC.

There are a few counts of this clone. The chain joins TRBV2 to TRBJ1-5; perhaps TRBD1 as D (5 bases). This CDR3 spans 15 amino acids. V was shortened by 4 bases and J by 0 bases, with 10 bases between the two germline ends. Germline V gene lookup returns CDR1 SNHLY and CDR2 FYNNEI. In DNA form, the CDR3 reads TGTGCCAGCAGTGGGGGCAGATCTAGCAATCAGCCCCAGCATTTT. This sequence encodes CASSGGRSSNQPQHF.

The chain joins TRBV10-3 to TRBJ2-1; D remains ambiguous. Trimming removed 2 bases at V and 7 bases at J, with 6 bases between. This CDR3 has 12 residues. In germline, CDR1 is ENHRY, CDR2 SYGVKD. The CDR3 region is CAISETGNEQFF. CDR3 DNA: TGTGCCATCAGTGAGACCGGTAATGAGCAGTTCTTC.

In its sample, this clone was seen a few times. J is TRBJ1-1 and V is TRBV5-1; D uncertain. The CDR3 covers 13 residues. Trimming removed 5 bases at V and 5 bases at J, with 13 bases between. Germline-derived CDR1 and CDR2 are SGHRS and YFSETQ. The CDR3, as DNA: TGCGCCAGCAGGTCGGACGTCCGTACTGAAGCTTTCTTT. This translates into CASRSDVRTEAFF.

This clone was found a few times. This sequence joins TRBV29-1 and TRBJ1-5; weak D call: TRBD1 (5 bases). V was clipped by 4 bases and J by 4 bases, with 8 bases between them. This CDR3 contains 12 residues. From germline, CDR1 is SQVTM and CDR2 ANQGSEA. Written as DNA, the CDR3 is TGCAGCGTTGGACAGATAAATCAGCCCCAGCATTTT. Translation: CSVGQINQPQHF.

This clone showed up just a few times. This sequence joins TRBV5-1 and TRBJ2-1, with TRBD1 matching 7 bases. The CDR3 spans 17 residues. The V gene's germline CDR1 is SGHRS and CDR2 YFSETQ. V was pared by 0 bases and J by 2 bases, with 8 bases of the junction left unmatched. In DNA form, the CDR3 reads TGCGCCAGCAGCTTGGCGCGGACAGGCCTACCCTACAATGAGCAGTTCTTC. Protein: CASSLARTGLPYNEQFF.

This clone was observed a handful of times. The chain couples TRBV7-2 to TRBJ1-4, with TRBD1 as a possible D gene (5 bases). Per the germline V gene, CDR1 is SGHTA and CDR2 is FQGNSA. Trimming pared 1 base from V and 8 bases from J, leaving 11 bases between. The CDR3 spans 14 residues. The CDR3 region is CASSLEGLYEKLFF. CDR3 in DNA: TGTGCCAGCAGCTTAGAGGGACTGTACGAAAAACTGTTTTTT.

This chain links TRBV25-1 with TRBJ1-1; D is undetermined. The CDR3 has 15 amino acids. Trimming removed 4 bases at V and 1 base at J, with 13 bases between. Germline V CDR1 and CDR2: MGHDK, SYGVNS. The CDR3 DNA follows: TGTGCCAGCAGTGCCCCCGGAGGCCGGAACACTGAAGCTTTCTTT. Amino acids: CASSAPGGRNTEAFF.

This clone was observed a few times. The chain's CDR3 is CACPGGEATEAFF. CDR3 nucleotide sequence: TGTGCCTGCCCCGGGGGGGAGGCCACTGAAGCTTTCTTT. This rearrangement joins TRBV30 to TRBJ1-1; TRBD1 might be the D (5 bases). V lost 6 bases to trimming and J lost 4 bases, with 15 bases between them. The CDR3 runs to 13 residues. Germline CDR1 and CDR2: GTSNPN and SVGIG (reference sequence).

The gene calls are TRBV25-1 and TRBJ1-5, with unresolved D. With 2 bases removed from V and 2 bases from J, the gap between germline ends came to 10 bases. CDR1 MGHDK and CDR2 SYGVNS come from the germline V gene. This CDR3 spans 15 amino acids. CDR3 protein: CASSEAGLGNQPQHF. CDR3 bases: TGTGCCAGCAGTGAAGCCGGGTTAGGCAATCAGCCCCAGCATTTT.

This clone turned up a few times. J is TRBJ2-3 and V is TRBV12-5; D may be TRBD2 (5 bases). CDR1 is LGHNT and CDR2 is FRNRAP in the germline V gene. The CDR3 is 17 amino acids. Trimming took 0 bases from V and 4 from J, leaving 17 bases between them. This CDR3 is CASGLVLGNAGPDTQYF. The CDR3 nucleotides read TGTGCTAGTGGTTTGGTACTCGGGAACGCGGGTCCAGATACGCAGTATTTT.

This clone was picked up a small number of times. This chain connects TRBV6-1 to TRBJ2-7, with D hard to call. This CDR3 has 13 residues. Per germline, CDR1 MNHNS and CDR2 SASEGT. Trimming stripped 6 bases from V and 5 bases from J, with 14 bases between. The CDR3 spells CASSYQAGNEQYF. The CDR3, as DNA: TGTGCCAGCAGCTATCAGGCAGGAAACGAGCAGTACTTC.

The chain has TRBV14 and TRBJ1-1, with D uncertain. The germline V gene has CDR1 SGHDN and CDR2 FVKESK. The CDR3 extends over 15 amino acids. Trimming cost V 1 base and J 0 bases, with 9 bases left between them. The CDR3 loop reads CASSQVTRMNTEAFF. CDR3 nucleotides: TGTGCCAGCAGCCAAGTAACTAGAATGAACACTGAAGCTTTCTTT.

J is TRBJ1-2 and V is TRBV6-1, with 7 bases lining up with TRBD1. The trim removed 3 bases at V and 0 bases at J, leaving 10 bases unmatched. The CDR3 consists of 17 residues. Per the germline V gene, CDR1 is MNHNS and CDR2 is SASEGT. The DNA for the CDR3 is TGTGCCAGCAGTGATAGACAGGGATTAATGACTAACTATGGCTACACCTTC. Its translation: CASSDRQGLMTNYGYTF.

The chain links TRBV7-2 to TRBJ1-4; unclear D gene. CDR1 and CDR2 from the germline V gene are SGHTA and FQGNSA. The CDR3 is made up of 16 amino acids. The V end lost 4 bases, the J end lost 8 bases, and 20 bases lay between the germline ends. In nucleotides, the CDR3 is TGTGCCAGCAGCTACGGGTCCGGAGTGGGAAGGGAAAAACTGTTTTTT. It is translated as CASSYGSGVGREKLFF.

This chain joins TRBV5-1 and TRBJ2-5, with D hard to call. CDR3 size: 13 residues. The germline gives CDR1 SGHRS, CDR2 YFSETQ. V shed 7 bases and J shed 2 bases, with 12 bases lying between them. CDR3 bases: TGCGCCAGCCGACGAGCTTTTCAAGAGACCCAGTACTTC. Its protein product is CASRRAFQETQYF.

The gene calls are TRBV4-1 and TRBJ1-1; D possibly corresponds to TRBD1 (6 bases). The CDR3 consists of 15 residues. The ends were cut back, 4 bases at V and 0 bases at J, with 12 bases in the middle. CDR1 is MGHRA and CDR2 is YSYEKL in the germline V gene. CDR3 region: CASSLEAGVNTEAFF. The CDR3 coding sequence is TGCGCCAGCAGCCTCGAGGCAGGGGTGAACACTGAAGCTTTCTTT.

V and J are TRBV14 and TRBJ2-7, with D hard to call. The length of the CDR3 is 16 residues. Germline CDR1 reads SGHDN; CDR2 reads FVKESK. V lost 2 bases and J 5 bases, leaving 19 bases between the germline ends. The CDR3 nucleotides are TGTGCCAGCAGCCAATCGCGATCTATCCCTAGGGACGAGCAGTACTTC. Translation: CASSQSRSIPRDEQYF.

CDR3 residues: CASSVGPGGITGELFF. As DNA, the CDR3 is TGTGCCAGCAGCGTAGGGCCAGGGGGGATCACCGGGGAGCTGTTTTTT. The chain carries TRBV9 and TRBJ2-2; a possible D gene is TRBD1 (7 bases). V was cut by 0 bases and J by 4 bases, with 13 bases left in between. Germline V gives CDR1 SGDLS, CDR2 YYNGEE. CDR3 length equals 16 residues.

This clone was detected a few times. The V and J genes are TRBV5-1 and TRBJ1-2; a possible D gene is TRBD1 (6 bases). There are 15 residues in the CDR3. Germline CDR1 reads SGHRS; CDR2 reads YFSETQ. Trimming pared 0 bases from V and 5 bases from J, leaving 14 bases between. The CDR3 region has the DNA TGCGCCAGCAGCTTGGATCCGGGGGCGCAGTATGGCTACACCTTC. This codes for CASSLDPGAQYGYTF.

There are a few counts of this clone. This chain joins TRBV9 and TRBJ2-1, with D possibly being TRBD2 (6 bases). Germline-derived CDR1 and CDR2 are SGDLS and YYNGEE. CDR3 length equals 15 residues. Trimming cost V 4 bases and J 4 bases, with 15 bases left between them. CDR3 sequence reads: CASSPVGGYYNEQFF. CDR3 in DNA: TGTGCCAGCAGCCCCGTAGGAGGGTATTACAATGAGCAGTTCTTC.